What follows are 3 T cell receptor beta chains derived from one specimen sequenced in a study of T cells in Graves' hyperthyroidism and ophthalmopathy. Regions amplified from RNA transcripts were the TCR beta CDR3 regions. TCR CDR3 underwent first-round RT-PCR with the HTBI primer set. TCRdb reanalysed the multiplex PCR reads using MiXCR and keeps one entry per CDR3 protein. Counted here are approximately 720,000 distinct CDR3 sequences, around 20% occurring once; the ten biggest clones make up 16%. What was sequenced was blood. The receptor source for this set is a woman between 50 and 59 years old with Graves' hyperthyroidism that later progressed to Graves' ophthalmopathy.

The genes are TRBV6-2 or TRBV6-3 and TRBJ1-6; 8 nucleotides match TRBD1. This CDR3 contains 14 residues. V lost 5 bases, J lost 9 bases, and 6 bases stayed unmatched. Germline loops: CDR1 MNHEY, CDR2 SVGEGT. The chain's CDR3 is CASSPGQGFSPLHF. CDR3 DNA sequence: TGTGCCAGCAGTCCCGGACAGGGTTTTTCACCCCTCCACTTT.

This clonotype appeared a few times. The rearrangement joins TRBV30 to TRBJ1-2; no reliable D call. Between the trimmed V and J ends, which lost 3 bases and 4 bases, there was a span of 12 bases. Looked up from germline, CDR1 is GTSNPN and CDR2 is SVGIG (reference sequence). The CDR3 is 13 residues long. The chain's CDR3 is CAWSSGSTYGYTF. CDR3 bases: TGTGCCTGGAGCTCCGGGTCCACCTATGGCTACACCTTC.

This clonotype was observed at least ten times. The rearrangement uses TRBV7-3 and TRBJ2-1; 9 positions agree with TRBD1. The length of the CDR3 is 14 residues. V shed 5 bases and J 5 bases; nucleotides not matched to a gene: 4. Germline V gives CDR1 SGHTA, CDR2 FQGTGA. In nucleotides, the CDR3 is TGTGCCAGCAGCCGGGACAGGGCCCACAATGAGCAGTTCTTC. This codes for CASSRDRAHNEQFF.